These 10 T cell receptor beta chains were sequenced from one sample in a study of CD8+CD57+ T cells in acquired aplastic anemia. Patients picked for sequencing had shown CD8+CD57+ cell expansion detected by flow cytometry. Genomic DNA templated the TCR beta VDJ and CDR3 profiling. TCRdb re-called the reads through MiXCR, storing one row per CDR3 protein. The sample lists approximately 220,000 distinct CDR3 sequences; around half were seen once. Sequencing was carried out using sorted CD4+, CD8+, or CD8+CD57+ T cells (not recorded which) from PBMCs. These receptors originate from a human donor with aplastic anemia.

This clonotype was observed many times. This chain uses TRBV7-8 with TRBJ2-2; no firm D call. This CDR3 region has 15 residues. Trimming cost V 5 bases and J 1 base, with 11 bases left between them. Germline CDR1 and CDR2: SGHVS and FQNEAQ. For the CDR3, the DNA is TGTGCCAGCAGCGCTAAGGTGGGGAACACCGGGGAGCTGTTTTTT. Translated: CASSAKVGNTGELFF.

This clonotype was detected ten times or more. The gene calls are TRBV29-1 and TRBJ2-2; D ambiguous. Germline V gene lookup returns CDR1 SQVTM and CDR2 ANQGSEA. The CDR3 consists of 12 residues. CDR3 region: CTTISRSGELFF. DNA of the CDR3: TGCACCACCATTAGCCGTTCCGGGGAGCTGTTTTTT.

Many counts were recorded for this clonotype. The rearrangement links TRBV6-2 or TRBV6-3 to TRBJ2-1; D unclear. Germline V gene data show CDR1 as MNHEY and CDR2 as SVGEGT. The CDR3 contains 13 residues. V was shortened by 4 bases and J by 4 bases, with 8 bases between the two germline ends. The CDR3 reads CASSLYGYNEQFF. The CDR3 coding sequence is TGTGCCAGCAGTTTGTACGGGTACAATGAGCAGTTCTTC.

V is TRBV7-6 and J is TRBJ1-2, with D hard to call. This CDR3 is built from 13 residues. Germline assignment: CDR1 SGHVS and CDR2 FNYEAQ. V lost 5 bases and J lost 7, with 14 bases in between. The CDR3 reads CASSLWASGGYTF. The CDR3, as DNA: TGTGCCAGCAGCCTCTGGGCTAGCGGTGGCTACACCTTC. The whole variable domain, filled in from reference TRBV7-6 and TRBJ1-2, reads GAGVSQSPRYKVTKRGQDVALRCDPISGHVSLYWYRQALGQGPEFLTYFNYEAQQDKSGLPNDRFSAERPEGSISTLTIQRTEQRDSAMYRCASSLWASGGYTFGSGTRLTVV.

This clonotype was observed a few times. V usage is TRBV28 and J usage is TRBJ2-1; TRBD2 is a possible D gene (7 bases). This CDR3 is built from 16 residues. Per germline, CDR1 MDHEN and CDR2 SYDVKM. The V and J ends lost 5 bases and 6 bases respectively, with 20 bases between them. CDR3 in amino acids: CASSTRRRGQRNEQFF. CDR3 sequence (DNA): TGTGCCAGCAGTACCCGCCGGCGGGGGCAGCGCAATGAGCAGTTCTTC.

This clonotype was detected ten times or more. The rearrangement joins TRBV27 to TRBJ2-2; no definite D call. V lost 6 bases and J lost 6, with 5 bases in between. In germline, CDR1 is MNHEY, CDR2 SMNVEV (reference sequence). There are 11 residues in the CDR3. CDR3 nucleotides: TGTGCCAGCAGCTTCGCCGGGGAGCTGTTTTTT. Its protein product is CASSFAGELFF.

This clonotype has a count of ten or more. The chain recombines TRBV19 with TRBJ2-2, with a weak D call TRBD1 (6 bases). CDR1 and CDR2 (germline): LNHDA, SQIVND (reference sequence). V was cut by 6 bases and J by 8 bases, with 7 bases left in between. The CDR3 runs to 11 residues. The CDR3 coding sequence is TGTGCCAGTAGAAGGGGGGGGGAGCTGTTTTTT. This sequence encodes CASRRGGELFF.

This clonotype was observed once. This chain's CDR3 is CATSIRQGGAEAFF. In nucleotides, the CDR3 is TGTGCCACCAGCATCAGACAGGGAGGGGCTGAAGCTTTCTTT. The chain couples TRBV15 to TRBJ1-1, with TRBD1 matching over 7 bases. The CDR3 is 14 amino acids. The J segment lost 6 bases and the V segment lost 4 bases, leaving 8 bases of the junction unmatched. Per germline, CDR1 LNHNV and CDR2 YYDKDF (reference sequence).

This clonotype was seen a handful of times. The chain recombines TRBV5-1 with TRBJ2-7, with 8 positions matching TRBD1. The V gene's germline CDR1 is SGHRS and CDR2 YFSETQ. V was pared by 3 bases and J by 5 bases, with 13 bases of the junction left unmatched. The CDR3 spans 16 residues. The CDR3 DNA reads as TGCGCCAGCAGCTCGTCCCTGGACAGGGACGGTGACGAGCAGTACGTC. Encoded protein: CASSSSLDRDGDEQYV.

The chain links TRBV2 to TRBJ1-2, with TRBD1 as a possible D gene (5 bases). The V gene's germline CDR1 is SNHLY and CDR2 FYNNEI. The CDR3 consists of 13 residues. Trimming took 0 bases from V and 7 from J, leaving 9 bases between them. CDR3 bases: TGTGCCAGCAGTGAAGCGCGACAGACTGGCTACACCTTC. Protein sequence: CASSEARQTGYTF.